The next 26 T cell receptor beta chains were all read from a single sample in a study of neurological immune-mediated disorders. The time point here: longitudinal time-point 1 (baseline). Via MiXCR, TCRdb re-called the 5' RACE reads, giving one row per CDR3 protein. The table has some 60,000 distinct CDR3 sequences, roughly 10% seen once. The sequencing input was PBMCs. Receptor source: a male donor with HTLV-1-associated myelopathy (HAM/TSP).

This clonotype was observed at least ten times. The chain joins TRBV20-1 to TRBJ2-5; 12 nucleotides line up with TRBD2. The CDR3 covers 16 residues. Unmatched junction bases numbered 7, after V lost 0 bases and J lost 5 bases. CDR1 is DFQATT and CDR2 is SNEGSKA in the germline V gene (reference sequence). Here the CDR3 DNA reads TGCAGTGCTAGAGACCCGACTAGCGGGGGAGGGGAGACCCAGTACTTC. This translates into CSARDPTSGGGETQYF.

At least ten counts were recorded for this clonotype. The CDR3 region is CSARDTQTVFDGYTF. The DNA for the CDR3 is TGCAGTGCTAGAGATACCCAGACAGTTTTCGATGGCTACACCTTC. The chain combines TRBV20-1 with TRBJ1-2; D is perhaps TRBD1 (5 bases). Germline-derived CDR1 and CDR2 are DFQATT and SNEGSKA (reference sequence). CDR3 length: 15 residues. The ends were cut back, 0 bases at V and 6 bases at J, with 17 bases in the middle.

This clonotype was seen at least ten times. The chain uses TRBV5-1 and TRBJ1-1; 8 nucleotides agree with TRBD1. The junction had 5 bases not matched to a gene; V was cut back by 0 bases and J by 7 bases. The germline V gene has CDR1 SGHRS and CDR2 YFSETQ. The CDR3 is 14 residues long. CDR3: CASSLGQGAYEAFF. DNA of the CDR3: TGCGCCAGCAGCTTGGGCCAGGGGGCCTATGAAGCTTTCTTT.

Concerning this clonotype: A much larger clone lies one base from this, so it may be a read error. This CDR3 fails to terminate in the conserved phenylalanine or tryptophan, so it likely reflects a read error. The rearrangement links TRBV2 to TRBJ2-1; possibly TRBD2 for D (5 bases). The CDR3 is 15 amino acids. Trimming took off 3 bases at V and 0 bases at J, with 9 bases between the two ends. Germline CDR1 is SNHLY and CDR2 is FYNNEI. The CDR3 here is CASSDPGSSYNEQFL. The CDR3 DNA follows: TGTGCCAGCAGTGACCCGGGAAGCTCCTACAATGAGCAGTTCTTG.

This clonotype was seen ten or more times. J is TRBJ2-1 and V is TRBV7-2; the D gene is possibly TRBD2 (5 bases). Germline V gene sequence: CDR1 SGHTA, CDR2 FQGNSA. This CDR3 contains 14 residues. V lost 2 bases, J lost 9 bases, and 14 bases lay in between. DNA of the CDR3: TGTGCCAGCAGCTTACTGCGCGGTGAGGGTGAGCAGTTCTTC. The encoded protein is CASSLLRGEGEQFF.

Worth noting for this clonotype: No conserved phenylalanine or tryptophan ends this CDR3, so it is likely a read error. J is TRBJ2-1 and V is TRBV4-3; 8 nucleotides agree with TRBD2. The CDR3 runs to 20 residues. The trim removed 9 bases at V and 1 base at J, leaving 23 bases unmatched. Germline V gene lookup returns CDR1 LGHNA and CDR2 YSLEER. The CDR3 DNA follows: TGCGCCAGTTCGTTCGGGAGGGTCACCCCGGGGGGGTGTTCCTACAATGAGCAGTTCTTA. The encoded protein is CASSFGRVTPGGCSYNEQFL.

This clonotype was seen repeatedly, ten times or more. The chain employs TRBV10-3 and TRBJ2-7, with D perhaps TRBD1 (5 bases). Germline loops: CDR1 ENHRY, CDR2 SYGVKD. CDR3 length: 14 amino acids. Between the trimmed V and J ends, which lost 0 bases and 1 base, there was a span of 7 bases. The CDR3 loop reads CAISESGPSYEQYF. In DNA form, the CDR3 reads TGTGCCATCAGTGAGTCGGGGCCTTCCTACGAGCAGTACTTC.

This clonotype was detected many times. This chain connects TRBV4-3 to TRBJ1-2; 8 nucleotides line up with TRBD1. J was trimmed by 6 bases and V by 0 bases; bases with no gene match: 12. The CDR3 has 17 residues. The germline V gene encodes CDR1 LGHNA and CDR2 YSLEER. In DNA form, the CDR3 reads TGCGCCAGCAGCCAAGATACTTATAGGACAGGGCGGGATGGCTACACCTTC. It yields the protein CASSQDTYRTGRDGYTF.

This clonotype has ten or more counts. At one end the junction does not follow the germline gene, possibly because of a read error. This chain joins TRBV6-2 or TRBV6-3 and TRBJ2-1; either TRBD1 or TRBD2 may fit D (5 bases each). This CDR3 is built from 13 residues. Germline values: CDR1 MNHEY, CDR2 SVGEGT. The CDR3: CASTYLDRDRQFF. CDR3 bases: TGTGCCAGCACTTACCTGGACCGGGACCGGCAGTTCTTC.

This clonotype came up many times. V usage is TRBV7-3 and J usage is TRBJ1-6; a possible D gene is TRBD1 (5 bases). The V gene's germline CDR1 is SGHTA and CDR2 FQGTGA. V lost 7 bases, J lost 6 bases, and 13 bases lay in between. The CDR3 length is 14 residues. In DNA, the CDR3 is TGTGCCAGCATCGCGGGGAGGGGTAATTCACCCCTCCACTTT. Its protein is CASIAGRGNSPLHF. Full variable domain (outside the CDR3, taken from reference TRBV7-3 and TRBJ1-6): GAGVSQTPSNKVTEKGKYVELRCDPISGHTALYWYRQSLGQGPEFLIYFQGTGAADDSGLPNDRFFAVRPEGSVSTLKIQRTERGDSAVYLCASIAGRGNSPLHFGNGTRLTVT.

This clonotype was counted many times. The rearrangement joins TRBV24-1 to TRBJ2-7; D gene unclear. Trimming took off 2 bases at V and 4 bases at J, with 2 bases between the two ends. This CDR3 has 11 amino acids. Germline loops: CDR1 KGHDR, CDR2 SFDVKD. The CDR3 sequence is CATSDYYEQYF. CDR3 bases: TGTGCCACCAGTGATTATTACGAGCAGTACTTC.

At least ten counts were recorded for this clonotype. The genes are TRBV14 and TRBJ2-3; possible D gene TRBD2, 6 bases. The V end lost 1 base, the J end lost 2 bases, and 13 bases lay between the germline ends. Germline V gives CDR1 SGHDN, CDR2 FVKESK. The CDR3 extends over 16 amino acids. CDR3 DNA sequence: TGTGCCAGCAGCCAAGTTACCGGGACTTACACAGATACGCAGTATTTT. As protein: CASSQVTGTYTDTQYF.

The chain's CDR3 is CASSLRDRGSAQYF. The DNA for the CDR3 is TGTGCCAGCAGCCTTCGGGACAGAGGGTCCGCGCAGTACTTC. The J gene is TRBJ2-7, the V gene TRBV7-2, with 7 bases lining up with TRBD1. The J segment lost 9 bases and the V segment lost 5 bases, leaving 13 bases of the junction unmatched. Germline assignment: CDR1 SGHTA and CDR2 FQGNSA. The CDR3 sequence is 14 residues long.

Many counts were recorded for this clonotype. V gene TRBV5-1 combines with J gene TRBJ2-3; a weak D match, TRBD2 (5 bases). This CDR3 contains 14 residues. V gave up 7 bases and J gave up 5 bases, with 17 bases separating them. The germline V gene has CDR1 SGHRS and CDR2 YFSETQ. In DNA, the CDR3 is TGCGCCAGCGCCCCCCGCGGCGCGGGAGATACGCAGTATTTT. Its protein is CASAPRGAGDTQYF.

This rearrangement joins TRBV5-1 to TRBJ2-5, with 12 bases matching TRBD1. The CDR3 consists of 15 residues. V was clipped by 4 bases and J by 5 bases; unmatched bases: 6. Germline CDR1 and CDR2: SGHRS and YFSETQ. For the CDR3, the DNA is TGCGCCAGCAGCAGGGGACAGGGGGCAGAGGAGACCCAGTACTTC. This gives the protein CASSRGQGAEETQYF.

The table lists this clonotype with many counts. V and J are TRBV5-1 and TRBJ2-3, with a weak D call TRBD1 (5 bases). This CDR3 contains 14 residues. Germline lookup yields CDR1 SGHRS and CDR2 YFSETQ. The germline V and J ends were trimmed by 3 bases and 6 bases, with 14 bases remaining between them. For the CDR3, the DNA is TGCGCCAGCAGCTCCATTCCAGGGTCGGATACGCAGTATTTT. Encoded protein: CASSSIPGSDTQYF.

This chain links TRBV7-3 with TRBJ1-6; D unclear. V lost 5 bases, J lost 8 bases, and 13 bases lay in between. This CDR3 has 14 residues. CDR1 and CDR2 from the germline V gene are SGHTA and FQGTGA. The CDR3 DNA follows: TGTGCCAGCAGCCACTCGGGAGGCGATTCACCCCTCCACTTT. It translates to CASSHSGGDSPLHF.

About this clonotype itself: Sequence at one end of the junction differs from germline and may be a read error. Here the CDR3 reads CATSRDRSNQPQHF. CDR3 DNA: TGTGCCACCAGCCGAGACAGGTCCAATCAGCCCCAGCATTTT. The chain joins TRBV15 to TRBJ1-5, with D perhaps matching TRBD1 (6 bases). Per the germline V gene, CDR1 is LNHNV and CDR2 is YYDKDF (reference sequence). This CDR3 spans 14 amino acids.

This clonotype was recorded at least ten times. This chain uses TRBV24-1 with TRBJ2-1, with 10 positions matching TRBD1. The CDR3 extends over 15 amino acids. CDR1 is KGHDR, CDR2 SFDVKD, per germline. The V gene end was trimmed by 4 bases and the J gene end by 4 bases; junction bases not matched to a gene: 3. The CDR3 is CATSDRQGAYNEQFF. The CDR3 DNA reads TGTGCCACCAGTGACAGACAGGGGGCATACAATGAGCAGTTCTTC.

This clonotype was seen at least ten times. This CDR3 is CASSPPSSYEQYF. CDR3 nucleotide sequence: TGTGCCAGCTCACCGCCAAGCTCCTACGAGCAGTACTTC. This rearrangement joins TRBV18 to TRBJ2-7; D is unresolved. The CDR3 has 13 residues. The germline V gene has CDR1 KGHSH and CDR2 LQKENI. Trimming left V 3 bases short and J 0 bases short, with 6 bases between.

This rearrangement joins TRBV20-1 to TRBJ2-2; TRBD1 aligns across 8 bases. Trimming at V came to 5 bases and at J to 5 bases, leaving 7 bases not matched to a gene. The CDR3 has 14 amino acids. CDR1 is DFQATT, CDR2 SNEGSKA, per germline (reference sequence). CDR3 sequence reads: CSAGQGLETGELFF. As DNA, the CDR3 is TGCAGTGCTGGACAGGGTCTGGAGACCGGGGAGCTGTTTTTT.

This clonotype has ten or more counts. The V and J genes are TRBV29-1 and TRBJ1-5; D might be TRBD1 (5 bases). Looked up from germline, CDR1 is SQVTM and CDR2 is ANQGSEA. The length of the CDR3 is 15 residues. V was shortened by 4 bases and J by 2 bases, with 15 bases between the two germline ends. CDR3: CSVVQGLTGNQPQHF. The CDR3 nucleotides read TGCAGCGTTGTCCAAGGTCTGACAGGCAATCAGCCCCAGCATTTT.

There are many counts of this clonotype. The chain couples TRBV7-2 to TRBJ2-1; possibly TRBD1 for D (6 bases). This CDR3 is 13 amino acids long. Germline CDR1 and CDR2: SGHTA and FQGNSA. Trimming took off 11 bases at V and 9 bases at J, with 20 bases between the two ends. CDR3 protein: CAVAQGRGGEQFF. CDR3 bases: TGTGCCGTGGCACAGGGAAGGGGCGGTGAGCAGTTCTTC.

The table lists this clonotype with many counts. This chain connects TRBV12-3 or TRBV12-4 to TRBJ1-3; TRBD1 aligns across 7 bases. The CDR3 contains 15 residues. V was clipped by 10 bases and J by 0 bases; unmatched bases: 9. CDR3 DNA sequence: TGTGCCAACAGCCCCCGGACAGGCTCTGGAAACACCATATATTTT. Protein sequence: CANSPRTGSGNTIYF.

This clonotype was detected many times. The chain carries TRBV5-1 and TRBJ2-1, with 9 bases fitting TRBD2. CDR1 SGHRS and CDR2 YFSETQ come from the germline V gene. The CDR3 spans 15 residues. Losses at the gene ends were 2 bases for V and 7 bases for J; bases not matched to a gene: 7. CDR3: CASSFFAGGRNEQFF. Written as DNA, the CDR3 is TGCGCCAGCAGCTTCTTTGCGGGGGGGCGAAATGAGCAGTTCTTC.

At least ten counts were recorded for this clonotype. The chain joins TRBV20-1 to TRBJ2-7; D possibly matches TRBD1 or TRBD2 (5 bases each). Trimming shortened V by 1 base and J by 5 bases, and 15 bases separated the two germline ends. The CDR3 spans 14 residues. Germline assignment: CDR1 DFQATT and CDR2 SNEGSKA (reference sequence). The CDR3 DNA reads TGCAGTGCTAGAGTGGGGCGCCGAGGGGACGAGCAGTACTTC. Protein sequence: CSARVGRRGDEQYF.